This T cell receptor beta chain was captured by sequencing in a study of CD8+ T cells in alopecia areata. Overall study findings and caveats: Whereas mice showed it more clearly, TCR sharing across patients was murkier, possibly because of HLA. In lesional scalp, particularly from alopecia totalis/universalis, clonality was higher than in normal scalp. Normal-skin resident alphabeta T cells also appear among scalp sample sequences.

About this clone itself: Its antigen is not known.

Isolated RNA was reverse transcribed into cDNA used as the sequencing template. Using immunoSEQ multiplex PCR, the repertoire was profiled, and TCRdb retains in-frame clones only, with some absent. Of 140,000 to 150,000 clones in the sample, 40% to 55% were seen once. From alopecia areata patients, lesional scalp punch biopsies and peripheral blood were collected. Germline CDR1 and CDR2: SGHVS and FQNEAQ. V lost 5 bases and J lost 2; bases outside the gene matches: 8. The CDR3 is made up of 17 amino acids. The clonotype originates from a human donor with alopecia areata. Sequencing used CD4+ T cells sorted from blood, obtained at week 0. The rearrangement uses TRBV7-8 and TRBJ1-5, with 11 nucleotides matching TRBD1. CDR3 protein: CASSTGQGAAGNQPQHF. CDR3 bases: TGTGCCAGCAGCACAGGACAGGGGGCGGCGGGCAATCAGCCCCAGCATTTT.